A selection of T cell receptor beta chains follows, all from one sample in a study of cytomegalovirus exposure and HLA in healthy donors. Clones were sequenced by immunoSEQ multiplex PCR, and TCRdb holds only the in-frame ones, with some missing. The table lists about 130,000 clones, around 78% of them singletons. The sequenced material came from PBMCs. The receptors come from a woman aged 40 to 50 in good health and CMV-seronegative. Each CDR3 is given with its conserved first and last residue. A D gene is named only where the DNA matches it firmly. A clone size is listed for some rows: how often the clone was seen (once, few, many), or a class if it is expanded.

d_gene,v_gene,abundance,j_gene,CDR3aa
TRBD2,TRBV7-3,-,TRBJ2-1,CASSLMGTGLAGANNEQFF
TRBD2,TRBV15,-,TRBJ2-7,CATSRDLAGGRGYEQYF
TRBD2,TRBV7-2,-,TRBJ2-1,CASSQMAGGPSEQFF
TRBD2,TRBV7-9,-,TRBJ2-5,CASSPRTRGQETQYF
TRBD1,TRBV7-9,-,TRBJ1-2,CASSPGQENYGYTF
TRBD1,TRBV5-1,-,TRBJ1-1,CASSLDRGTEAFF
-,TRBV7-9,few,TRBJ1-2,CASSRSTGYGYTF
TRBD1,TRBV4-2,-,TRBJ1-1,CASSPRQGLEAFF
-,TRBV5-1,-,TRBJ1-2,CASSLDSMGYTF
TRBD1,TRBV9,-,TRBJ1-3,CASSATGGGNTIYF
TRBD1,TRBV4-1,-,TRBJ2-5,CASSPTSGQEETQYF
TRBD1,TRBV27,few,TRBJ1-5,CASSLGTGQNQPQHF
TRBD2,TRBV5-1,few,TRBJ2-4,CASSFPSGWAKNIQYF
-,TRBV27,once,TRBJ2-7,CASSGRLNYEQYF
-,TRBV29-1,-,TRBJ2-5,CSVARRAGQETQYF
-,TRBV25-1,few,TRBJ1-6,CASSESGGYNSPLHF
TRBD2,TRBV9,-,TRBJ2-1,CASSVETSGTFNNEQFF
-,TRBV5-4,-,TRBJ2-6,CASSLGGSGANVLTF
-,TRBV27,-,TRBJ2-4,CASSLWQEGNIQYF
-,TRBV18,few,TRBJ1-6,CASSPVEGRGNSPLHF
-,TRBV27,-,TRBJ1-5,CASGASNQPQHF
-,TRBV7-9,-,TRBJ2-5,CASSSTDREYQETQYF
TRBD1,TRBV6-1,-,TRBJ2-1,CASSRDRDYNEQFF
-,TRBV2,-,TRBJ1-1,CASRPDTMNTEAFF
TRBD1,TRBV6-4,-,TRBJ2-1,CASSDHPGQSYSEQFF
TRBD1,TRBV11-1,-,TRBJ2-5,CASSFSPGQMTGETQYF
-,TRBV18,few,TRBJ2-5,CASSPSETQYF
TRBD2,TRBV7-7,once,TRBJ2-5,CASRLTGTSKTQYF
-,TRBV7-8,-,TRBJ1-1,CASRQVGTEAFF
-,TRBV5-1,-,TRBJ2-3,CASSLDGKNTDTQYF
-,TRBV7-2,-,TRBJ1-1,CASSFDPGGGKAFF
-,TRBV5-1,-,TRBJ2-7,CASSFNSYEQYF
TRBD1,TRBV5-1,-,TRBJ1-1,CASSLLDRVTEAFF
-,TRBV11-2,-,TRBJ2-7,CASSLGNRAEQYF
-,TRBV6-4,once,TRBJ2-1,CASSDYGGPTSEQFF
-,TRBV27,-,TRBJ1-5,CASSLAAGQPQHF
TRBD1,TRBV6-1,-,TRBJ1-4,CASSEDLRQGNEKLFF
TRBD1,TRBV5-1,-,TRBJ1-2,CASSLEGALYGYTF
TRBD1,TRBV5-1,-,TRBJ1-3,CASSGTGASSGNAIYF
TRBD2,TRBV5-1,once,TRBJ2-5,CASSLDPSGVGETQYF
-,TRBV19,once,TRBJ1-1,CASSVTGGGTEAFF
TRBD1,TRBV19,-,TRBJ2-2,CASTSTGLSGELFF
-,TRBV27,-,TRBJ2-2,CASSDRTAGELFF
TRBD1,TRBV2,-,TRBJ1-3,CASSGQGSANTIYF
-,TRBV27,-,TRBJ2-1,CASSLDTTARLGEQFF
TRBD2,TRBV28,-,TRBJ2-7,CASSTPTSGRFSYEQYF
-,TRBV19,-,TRBJ2-7,CASSDTGSFSHPSTAEQYF
TRBD1,TRBV28,-,TRBJ1-2,CASSSPHRGPNYGYTF
TRBD1,TRBV7-9,few,TRBJ1-1,CASSLGLGTGGVGTEAFF
-,TRBV5-1,-,TRBJ1-1,CASSLGGGTEAFF
-,TRBV7-2,-,TRBJ1-5,CASSLAPHRVSRGQPQHF
TRBD1,TRBV6-1,-,TRBJ2-2,CASSEASGGNTGELFF
-,TRBV7-2,once,TRBJ2-5,CASSLGGGQAQETQYF
TRBD1,TRBV5-5,-,TRBJ2-1,CASSLGSDRGYNEQFF
TRBD1,TRBV7-8,-,TRBJ2-6,CASSLKDRDSGANVLTF